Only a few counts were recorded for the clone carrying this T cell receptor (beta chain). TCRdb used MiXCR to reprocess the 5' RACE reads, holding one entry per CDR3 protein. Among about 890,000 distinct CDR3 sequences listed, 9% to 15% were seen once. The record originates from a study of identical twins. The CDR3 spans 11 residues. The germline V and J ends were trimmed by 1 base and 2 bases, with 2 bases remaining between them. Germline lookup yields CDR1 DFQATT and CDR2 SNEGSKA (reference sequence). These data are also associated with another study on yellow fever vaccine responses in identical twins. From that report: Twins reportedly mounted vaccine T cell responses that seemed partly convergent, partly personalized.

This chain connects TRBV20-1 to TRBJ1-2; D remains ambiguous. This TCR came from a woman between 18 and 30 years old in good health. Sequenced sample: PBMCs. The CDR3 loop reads CSARANYGYTF. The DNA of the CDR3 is TGCAGTGCTAGAGCCAACTATGGCTACACCTTC.